This T cell receptor (beta chain) originates from a study of breast tumors, draining lymph nodes, adjacent tissues. General study findings and limits: Compared with lymph nodes, tumors were less diverse; compared with nontumor tissue, more.

TCRdb called the multiplex PCR reads again in MiXCR, with one record for every CDR3 protein. The repertoire holds roughly 20,000 distinct CDR3 sequences, with about 30% as singletons. Relative to its sample, this clonotype is medium-sized. Its antigen remains unknown. Germline V gene data show CDR1 as SNHLY and CDR2 as FYNNEI. This CDR3 is built from 17 residues. V gave up 0 bases and J gave up 1 base; unmatched junction bases: 6. This sequence was found in a female donor with breast cancer. Some clones in this sample may be carry-over from other donors' samples. Sample: breast tumor tissue. V usage is TRBV2 and J usage is TRBJ2-5, with 9 bases aligning to TRBD2. Written as DNA, the CDR3 is TGTGCCAGCAGTGAAGCAGTGGGACTAGCCCCCCAAGAGACCCAGTACTTC. This encodes CASSEAVGLAPQETQYF.